Detailed here is one T cell receptor beta chain. Its specificity is not known. The sample comes from a study of human versus mouse CDR3 diversity and MHC coevolution. Turning to the study itself: Reported immunoSEQ sensitivity was one in 200,000 T cells, with reduced amplification bias. Valid reads per sample ranged from about 5.5 x 10^6 to 1.8 x 10^7. The study's findings and limits: Mice had fewer CDR3 deletions and insertions than humans on average. Most of the three human donors had the lowest clonal inequality.

TCRdb's table, derived via immunoSEQ multiplex PCR, lists solely in-frame clones and lacks some. The table has roughly 80,000 clones, about nine tenths seen once. V was cut by 0 bases and J by 3 bases, with 6 bases left in between. Germline V CDR1 and CDR2: LNHNV, YYDKDF (reference sequence). The CDR3 consists of 13 residues. This receptor was obtained from a person aged 25-75 years in good health. Material for sequencing was naive CD4+ T cells from blood. The subset: CD45RO-negative CD62L-positive naive CD4 T cells. The V call is TRBV15, the J call TRBJ2-7, with D perhaps matching TRBD2 (5 bases). CDR3 DNA: TGTGCCACCAGCAGAGAAGGAGGCTACGAGCAGTACTTC. Protein: CATSREGGYEQYF.